These T cell receptor beta chains were read from a single sample in a study of cytomegalovirus exposure and HLA in healthy donors. Sequencing was performed with immunoSEQ multiplex PCR; in TCRdb, only in-frame clones are kept and a portion is missing. The sample shows approximately 280,000 clones, about nine tenths of them seen only once. Sample: PBMCs. Source of these receptors: a man aged 35 to 55 in good health and CMV-seropositive. CDR3s include the opening cysteine and the closing phenylalanine or tryptophan. Each record gives: V gene, D gene, J gene, clone size, CDR3 DNA, CDR3 protein. A D gene is named only where the DNA matches it firmly. Only some rows state a clone size, as once, few, many or a class for expanded clones.

>TRBV28|TRBD1|TRBJ1-2|.
TGTGCCAGCAGCTCCCTGGACAGGGTTATGGATGGCTACACCTTC
CASSSLDRVMDGYTF
>TRBV5-6|.|TRBJ2-7|.
TGTGCCAGCAGCTTGGCTCCAGGGGTAGGGTACGAGCAGTACTTC
CASSLAPGVGYEQYF
>TRBV7-9|.|TRBJ1-2|.
TGTTCCAGCAGCCTCCCTACGGGGGAGGATGGCTACACCTTC
CSSSLPTGEDGYTF
>TRBV5-1|.|TRBJ1-3|.
TGCGCCAGCAGTCTTGTCCCACAGGTCCTCTCTGGAAACACCATATATTTT
CASSLVPQVLSGNTIYF
>TRBV6-6|TRBD2|TRBJ2-7|.
TGTGCCAGCAGTCCACTAGCGGGAGAAGACGAGCAGTACTTC
CASSPLAGEDEQYF
>TRBV10-3|.|TRBJ2-1|.
TGTGCCATCCGGGACTCCCAGTCCTACAATGAGCAGTTCTTC
CAIRDSQSYNEQFF
>TRBV27|.|TRBJ1-5|.
TGTGCCAGCAGAGGCACAGATCAGCCCCAGCATTTT
CASRGTDQPQHF
>TRBV30|TRBD2|TRBJ2-1|.
TGTGCCTGGAGTGTACCGGCTAGCGGCCTCTACAATGAGCAGTTCTTC
CAWSVPASGLYNEQFF
>TRBV27|TRBD1|TRBJ2-7|.
TGTGCCAGCAGTTTGCTCGGGACAGTTGACGACGAGCAGTACTTC
CASSLLGTVDDEQYF
>TRBV19|TRBD1|TRBJ1-2|once
TGTGCCAGTCGGGACAGAACTAACTATGGCTACACCTTC
CASRDRTNYGYTF
>TRBV28|.|TRBJ1-5|.
TGTGCCAGCAGTTTGGTACAGAACAATCAGCCCCAGCATTTT
CASSLVQNNQPQHF
>TRBV19|.|TRBJ2-5|.
TGTGCCTCGGCGGAGGGCAGCAAAGAGACCCAGTACTTC
CASAEGSKETQYF
>TRBV19|.|TRBJ1-5|.
TGTGCCAGTAGGCGACTCAGCAATCAGCCCCAGCATTTT
CASRRLSNQPQHF
>TRBV5-1|TRBD1|TRBJ2-7|.
TGCGCCAGCAGCGGCGGGACAGGGATTTCCTACGAGCAGTACTTC
CASSGGTGISYEQYF
>TRBV6-5|.|TRBJ2-1|.
TGTGCCAGCAGTTACTCTATAAGTAGCGTCCATGAGCAGTTCTTC
CASSYSISSVHEQFF
>TRBV29-1|TRBD2|TRBJ2-7|.
TGCAGCGTTTCGAGCGGGAGCTCCTACGAGCAGTACTTC
CSVSSGSSYEQYF
>TRBV7-8|TRBD2|TRBJ2-1|.
TGTGCCAGCAGCTTAGTAGGGGGGACTAGCGGGAGAACTTCCTACAATGAGCAGTTCTTC
CASSLVGGTSGRTSYNEQFF
>TRBV19|.|TRBJ1-5|once
TGTGCCAGTAATACGAGGGCCGGGCAGCCCCAGCATTTT
CASNTRAGQPQHF
>TRBV25-1|TRBD1|TRBJ2-3|few
TGTGCCAGCAGTGAGCGACAGGGTGTCACAGATACGCAGTATTTT
CASSERQGVTDTQYF
>TRBV18|TRBD1|TRBJ2-7|.
TGTGCCAGCTCGCTCGACAGGGGGACTTCCTACGAGCAGTACTTC
CASSLDRGTSYEQYF
>TRBV2|TRBD2|TRBJ2-3|.
TGTGCCAGCAGGAGGACTAGCGGTCCTAGCACAGATACGCAGTATTTT
CASRRTSGPSTDTQYF
>TRBV27|.|TRBJ2-1|.
TGTGCCAGCAGTTTAAGGCTCAGGGCAACCTACAATGAGCAGTTCTTC
CASSLRLRATYNEQFF
>TRBV30|.|TRBJ2-7|.
TGTGCCTGGAGGGCAGGAGCGGACGAGCAGTACTTC
CAWRAGADEQYF
>TRBV4-3|TRBD2|TRBJ2-5|.
TGCGCCAGCAGCCAACGACTAGCGGACCAAGAGACCCAGTACTTC
CASSQRLADQETQYF
>TRBV28|.|TRBJ1-5|few
TGTGCCAGCAGTCCCCTGCCTAGGCCCCAGCATTTT
CASSPLPRPQHF
>TRBV6-1|TRBD1|TRBJ1-2|.
TGTGCCAGCAGTCCTCGGACAGGGGGAGCCTATGGCTACACCTTC
CASSPRTGGAYGYTF
>TRBV5-1|TRBD2|TRBJ2-2|once
TGCGCCAGCAGCTTGGTAGCGGGAGTCACCGGGGAGCTGTTTTTT
CASSLVAGVTGELFF